This T cell receptor beta chain was retrieved from a study of Ad26.COV2.S vaccination and SARS-CoV-2 variants (TCRdb year 2021). Context from the whole study: Donors in the vaccine arm were drawn from COV1001, a phase I-IIa trial of Ad26.COV2.S in healthy adults that was multicentre, randomized, double-blind and placebo-controlled. The specificity and breadth of SARS-CoV-2-reactive T cell receptors after Ad26.COV2.S vaccination were assessed by TCRbeta repertoire sequencing. Ad26.COV2.S was administered intramuscularly at a dose of 5x10^10 or 1x10^11 viral particles, either as one shot or as two shots given 56 days apart. The TCR-sequenced set comprised about 32 samples: about 19 Ad26.COV2.S vaccine recipients, 5 placebo recipients and 8 SARS-CoV-2 convalescent individuals. Trial participants were randomized into five groups of five: low-dose or high-dose Ad26.COV2.S given once or twice, or placebo on both occasions. Throughout the experiments and outcome assessment, investigators stayed blinded to trial group allocation.

For this clone: The target of this receptor is not known. Per-base qualities were not stored, and no clone one base away is much larger.

TCRbeta CDR3 regions were sequenced with the immunoSEQ Assay. After extraction, genomic DNA underwent amplification by bias-controlled multiplex PCR, followed by high-throughput sequencing. The paper's data handling went like this. To quantify the absolute abundance of every unique TCRbeta CDR3 region, sequences were collapsed and filtered. T cell fraction was estimated by normalizing TCRbeta template counts to usable DNA, with usable DNA measured through amplification of reference genes found in all nucleated cells. Repertoire TCRs were annotated as SARS-CoV-2-specific by exact matching of V gene, CDR3 amino acid sequence and J gene to a known reactive TCR set. The reference SARS-CoV-2 TCR set was obtained from MIRA and was filtered for enrichment in COVID-19-positive ImmuneCODE repertoires, whereby public or cross-reactive TCRs were removed. Drawing on the MIRA antigens, annotated TCRs were analysed further at the level of specific ORF or position within ORF. Breadth was defined as the number of annotated unique rearrangements divided by the total number of unique productive rearrangements, and depth was defined as the summed frequency of the annotated unique rearrangements. Group comparisons of TCR breadth used two-sided Wilcoxon rank-sum tests. Not all clones reach the TCRdb copy of this immuneACCESS table, which keeps in-frame sequences only. Checked studies attribute under half of the gap to unresolved V genes and leave the rest unexplained. V and J calls and clone size are as listed in that table; D and trimming were resolved from the DNA. The table for this sample lists around 310,000 clones; 90% of them were counted only once. Jointly, the top ten make up about 5% of the sample.

Broader findings and caveats from the paper: It was noted by the authors that total T cell responses may have been underestimated by the TCR breadth and depth analyses. Ad26.COV2.S recipients had higher spike-specific TCR breadth than placebo recipients (P = 0.0014). The study was not powered for comparison of responses between vaccine doses or regimens. Substantial breadth of spike-specific CD8+ and CD4+ T cell responses was reported after vaccination. Vaccine and placebo recipients had comparable non-spike TCR breadth, which fits with the vaccine containing only spike.

The treatment or condition label of this sample denotes: 15 to 20 received Ad26.COV2.S at low or high dose, single or two shots; 5 received placebo; per-sample allocation not given. For vaccine and placebo recipients, repertoires were sequenced using samples collected on day 63 after the first injection. In Cohort 1b, fewer than 30 adults aged 18-55 years were enrolled at a single site in Boston, USA, between 29 July and 7 August 2020. Ad26.COV2.S was a replication-incompetent adenovirus type 26 vector expressing a prefusion-stabilized SARS-CoV-2 spike protein from the original Wuhan strain. Including cysteine and phenylalanine, the CDR3 has 14 amino acids. Here the CDR3 DNA is all that survives: 42 bases in frame from base 1. The germline V end is reduced by 0 bases and the J end by 4 bases; junction bases left unmatched: 1. Sequences SGHNT (CDR1) and YYREEE (CDR2) are obtained from the germline V gene (reference sequence).

Specimen: peripheral blood, collected in a trial of Ad26.COV2.S vaccine versus placebo. Recombination connected TRBV5-4 to TRBJ2-7, and TRBD1 matches 10 of the central bases. The sequence was collected from a person between 18 and 65 years old who received the Ad26.COV2.S COVID-19 vaccine or a placebo. The sequenced DNA is TGTGCCAGCAGCTTGGGGACAGGGGGATACGAGCAGTACTTC. This is translated as CASSLGTGGYEQYF.